The clone carrying this T cell receptor beta chain was seen at least ten times. Its antigen is not known. This entry comes from a study of CD8 T cells in ankylosing spondylitis. Findings of the study overall: Ankylosing spondylitis blood appeared to carry a characteristic TCR beta motif of roughly 8 highly homologous variants. Reports of some motif variants in reactive arthritis synovial fluid and blood predate this one. Matched ankylosing spondylitis synovial fluid reportedly contained a significantly enriched population of disease-linked clones.

Losses at the gene ends were 5 bases for V and 4 bases for J; bases not matched to a gene: 1. This CDR3 contains 12 residues. Germline-derived CDR1 and CDR2 are DFQATT and SNEGSKA (reference sequence). It was by quantitative 5'-RACE with molecular barcodes that TCR beta libraries were made. TCRdb independently ran MiXCR on the 5' RACE reads; one entry per CDR3 protein. In the table there are around 100,000 distinct CDR3 sequences, roughly 8.5% of which are singletons. Input material: blood, either unsorted or a sorted T cell fraction (not recorded which). The clonotype originates from a male donor with ankylosing spondylitis. The rearrangement uses TRBV20-1 and TRBJ1-1; 10 nucleotides line up with TRBD1. CDR3 sequence reads: CSARTGGTEAFF. The CDR3 DNA reads TGCAGTGCTCGGACAGGGGGCACTGAAGCTTTCTTT.